The T cell receptor beta chain under discussion was sequenced for a study of long-term antiretroviral therapy in people with HIV. Findings of the study overall: Investigators report no available data on ART adherence, viral resistance or therapy changes. Clonotypes expanded prior to ART showed repertoire dominance at all sampled time points. Compared with controls, HIV repertoires showed narrower CDR3 length ranges.

Germline V CDR1 and CDR2: MGHDK, SYGVNS. The CDR3 length is 14 residues. V was clipped by 6 bases and J by 10 bases; unmatched bases: 7. Note on this clone: The antigen remains unidentified.

Every sample had roughly 1-11 million cryopreserved PBMC in it before DNA extraction. Runs used v3.0 of the immunoSEQ assay and were done at survey level. The repertoire was sequenced with immunoSEQ multiplex PCR; TCRdb's copy has only in-frame clones and lacks some. This sample has about 22,000 clones, with approximately 80% found just once. The chain employs TRBV25-1 and TRBJ2-1; 12 positions match TRBD1. The source is a middle-aged man with HIV. Sample: unsorted PBMCs, taken 1.6 years after starting antiretroviral therapy. The CDR3 nucleotides are TGTGCCAGCAGCGGGGGACAGGGGGCCTGGGAGCAGTTCTTC. Residues: CASSGGQGAWEQFF.